A single T cell receptor beta chain is shown here with its context. The data stem from a study of tumor-infiltrating lymphocytes in oesophageal squamous cell carcinoma. A single record per CDR3 protein comes from TCRdb applying MiXCR to the PCR reads. The sample consists of around 12,000 distinct CDR3 sequences, about half of them appearing once. The V gene end was trimmed by 5 bases and the J gene end by 3 bases; junction bases not matched to a gene: 5. The CDR3 covers 15 residues. Germline values: CDR1 MDHEN, CDR2 SYDVKM. Sequenced sample: normal esophageal tissue next to the tumor. The rearrangement uses TRBV28 and TRBJ2-3; 10 bases map to TRBD1. The TCR sequence derives from a male donor with esophageal squamous cell carcinoma. CDR3 residues: CASSRDRGWTDTQYF. CDR3 nucleotides: TGTGCCAGCAGTCGGGACAGGGGTTGGACAGATACGCAGTATTTT.